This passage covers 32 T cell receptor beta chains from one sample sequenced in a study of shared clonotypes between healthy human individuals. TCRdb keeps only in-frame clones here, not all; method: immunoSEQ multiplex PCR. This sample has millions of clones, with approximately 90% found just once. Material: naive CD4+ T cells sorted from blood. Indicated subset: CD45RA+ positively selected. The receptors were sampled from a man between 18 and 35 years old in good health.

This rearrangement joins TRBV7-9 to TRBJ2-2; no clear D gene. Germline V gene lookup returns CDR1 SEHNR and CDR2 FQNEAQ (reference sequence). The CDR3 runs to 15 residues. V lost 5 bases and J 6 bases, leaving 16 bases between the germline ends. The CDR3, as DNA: TGTGCCAGCAGCCCGAGCTCGGTATATTCCGGGGAGCTGTTTTTT. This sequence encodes CASSPSSVYSGELFF.

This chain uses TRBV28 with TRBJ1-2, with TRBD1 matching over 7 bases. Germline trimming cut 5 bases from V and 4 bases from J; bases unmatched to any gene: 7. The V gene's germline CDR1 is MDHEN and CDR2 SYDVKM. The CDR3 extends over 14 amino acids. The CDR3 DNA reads TGTGCCAGCAGTCCAGCGGACAGGTTCTATGGCTACACCTTC. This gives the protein CASSPADRFYGYTF.

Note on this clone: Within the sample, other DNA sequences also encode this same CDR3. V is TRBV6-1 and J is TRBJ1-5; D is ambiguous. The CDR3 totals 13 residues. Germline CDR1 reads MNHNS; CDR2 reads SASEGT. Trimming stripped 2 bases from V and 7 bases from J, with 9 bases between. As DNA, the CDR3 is TGTGCCAGCAGTGAATTGGGATCCCAGCCCCAGCATTTT. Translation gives CASSELGSQPQHF.

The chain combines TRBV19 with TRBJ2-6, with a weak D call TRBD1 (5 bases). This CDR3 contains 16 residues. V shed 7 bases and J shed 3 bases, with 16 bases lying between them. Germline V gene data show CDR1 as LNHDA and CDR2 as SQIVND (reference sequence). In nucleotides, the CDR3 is TGTGCCAGTATCGGCAGGGCCGAAGTTGGGGCCAACGTCCTGACTTTC. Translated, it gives CASIGRAEVGANVLTF.

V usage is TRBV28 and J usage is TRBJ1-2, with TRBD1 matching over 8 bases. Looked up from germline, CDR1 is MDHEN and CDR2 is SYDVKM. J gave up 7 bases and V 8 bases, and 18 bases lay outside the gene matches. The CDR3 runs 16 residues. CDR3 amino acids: CASSSGQGVSTGGYTF. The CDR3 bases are TGTGCCAGCTCGTCCGGACAGGGCGTATCGACCGGTGGCTACACCTTC.

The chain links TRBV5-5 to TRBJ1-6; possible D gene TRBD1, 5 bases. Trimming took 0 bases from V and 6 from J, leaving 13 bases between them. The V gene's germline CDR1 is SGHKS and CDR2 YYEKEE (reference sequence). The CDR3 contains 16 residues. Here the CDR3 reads CASSLGDSQSNSPLHF. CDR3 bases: TGTGCCAGCAGCTTGGGCGACAGTCAGAGTAATTCACCCCTCCACTTT.

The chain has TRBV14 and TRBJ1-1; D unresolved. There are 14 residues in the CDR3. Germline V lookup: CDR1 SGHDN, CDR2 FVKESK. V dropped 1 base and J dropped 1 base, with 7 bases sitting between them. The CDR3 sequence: CASSQGWENTEAFF. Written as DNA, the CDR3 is TGTGCCAGCAGCCAAGGATGGGAGAACACTGAAGCTTTCTTT.

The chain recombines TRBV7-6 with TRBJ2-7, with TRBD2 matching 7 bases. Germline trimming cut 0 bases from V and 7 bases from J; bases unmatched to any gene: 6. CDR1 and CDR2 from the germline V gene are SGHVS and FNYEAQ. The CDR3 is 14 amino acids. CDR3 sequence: CASSLAGGPGEQYF. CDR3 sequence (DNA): TGTGCCAGCAGCTTAGCGGGAGGGCCGGGGGAGCAGTACTTC.

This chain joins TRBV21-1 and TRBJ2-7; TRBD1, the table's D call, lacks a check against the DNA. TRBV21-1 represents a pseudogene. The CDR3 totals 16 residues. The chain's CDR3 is CASRPSSGQDIVEQYF. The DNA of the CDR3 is TGTGCCAGCAGACCCTCCTCGGGACAGGACATCGTCGAGCAGTACTTC.

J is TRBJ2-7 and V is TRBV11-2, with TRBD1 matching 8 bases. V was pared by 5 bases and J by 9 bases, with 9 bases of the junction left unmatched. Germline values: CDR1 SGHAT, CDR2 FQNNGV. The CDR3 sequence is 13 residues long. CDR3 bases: TGTGCCAGCAGCCCTAGGACAGGGTGGATGCAGTACTTC. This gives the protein CASSPRTGWMQYF.

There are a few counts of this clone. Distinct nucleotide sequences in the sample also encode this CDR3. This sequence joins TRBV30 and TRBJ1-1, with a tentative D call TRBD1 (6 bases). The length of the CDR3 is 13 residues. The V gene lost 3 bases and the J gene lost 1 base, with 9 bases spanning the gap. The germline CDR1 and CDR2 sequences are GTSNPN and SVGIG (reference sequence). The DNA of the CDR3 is TGTGCCTGGAGCGTCAGGGGGAACACTGAAGCTTTCTTT. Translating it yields CAWSVRGNTEAFF.

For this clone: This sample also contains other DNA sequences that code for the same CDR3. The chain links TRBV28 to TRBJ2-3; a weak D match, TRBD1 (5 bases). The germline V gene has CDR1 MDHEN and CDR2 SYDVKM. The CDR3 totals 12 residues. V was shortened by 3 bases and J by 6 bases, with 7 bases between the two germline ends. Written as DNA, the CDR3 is TGTGCCAGCAGTTTGTCAGGGGATACGCAGTATTTT. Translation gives CASSLSGDTQYF.

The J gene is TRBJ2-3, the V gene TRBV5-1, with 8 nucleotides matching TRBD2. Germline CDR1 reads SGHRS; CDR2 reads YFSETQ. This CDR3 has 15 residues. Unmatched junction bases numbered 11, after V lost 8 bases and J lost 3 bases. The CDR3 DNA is TGCGCCAGTGGGATAGGCGGGGGGTTTACAGATACGCAGTATTTT. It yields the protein CASGIGGGFTDTQYF.

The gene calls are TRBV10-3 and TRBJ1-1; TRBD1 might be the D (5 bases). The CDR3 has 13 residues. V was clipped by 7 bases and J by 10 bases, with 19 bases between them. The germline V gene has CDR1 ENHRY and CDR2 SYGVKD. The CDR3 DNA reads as TGTGCCATCACCCAAAACATCCAGGGAAGAGCTTTCTTT. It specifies CAITQNIQGRAFF.

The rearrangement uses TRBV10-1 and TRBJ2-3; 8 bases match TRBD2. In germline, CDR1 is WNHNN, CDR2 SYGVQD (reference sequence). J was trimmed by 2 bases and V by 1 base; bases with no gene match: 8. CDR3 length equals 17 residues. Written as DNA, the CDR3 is TGCGCCAGCAGTGAGTTGGGACTAGTGGGTATCACAGATACGCAGTATTTT. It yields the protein CASSELGLVGITDTQYF.

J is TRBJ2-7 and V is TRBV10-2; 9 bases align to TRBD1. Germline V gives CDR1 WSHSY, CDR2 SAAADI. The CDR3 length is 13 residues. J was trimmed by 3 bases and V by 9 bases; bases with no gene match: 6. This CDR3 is CASLGQGYYEQYF. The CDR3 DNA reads TGCGCCAGTCTCGGACAGGGGTACTACGAGCAGTACTTC.

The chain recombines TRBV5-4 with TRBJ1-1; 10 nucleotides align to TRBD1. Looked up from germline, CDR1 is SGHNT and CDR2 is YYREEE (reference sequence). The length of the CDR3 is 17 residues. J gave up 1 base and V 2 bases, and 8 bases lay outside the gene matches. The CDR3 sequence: CASSFRTGGRGNTEAFF. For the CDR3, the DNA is TGTGCCAGCAGCTTCCGGACAGGGGGGAGAGGGAACACTGAAGCTTTCTTT.

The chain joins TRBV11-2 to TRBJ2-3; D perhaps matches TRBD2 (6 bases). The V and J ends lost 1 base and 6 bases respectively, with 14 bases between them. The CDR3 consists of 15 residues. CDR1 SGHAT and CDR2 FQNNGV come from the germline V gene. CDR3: CASSLGGGSSDTQYF. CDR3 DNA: TGTGCCAGCAGCTTAGGAGGAGGGTCTAGTGATACGCAGTATTTT.

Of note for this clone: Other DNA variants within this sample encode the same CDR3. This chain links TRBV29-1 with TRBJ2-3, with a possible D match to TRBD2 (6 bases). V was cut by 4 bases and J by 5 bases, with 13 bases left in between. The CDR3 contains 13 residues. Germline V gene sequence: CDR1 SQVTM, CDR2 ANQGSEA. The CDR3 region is CSVGGVGGDTQYF. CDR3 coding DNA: TGCAGCGTTGGAGGGGTGGGAGGAGATACGCAGTATTTT.

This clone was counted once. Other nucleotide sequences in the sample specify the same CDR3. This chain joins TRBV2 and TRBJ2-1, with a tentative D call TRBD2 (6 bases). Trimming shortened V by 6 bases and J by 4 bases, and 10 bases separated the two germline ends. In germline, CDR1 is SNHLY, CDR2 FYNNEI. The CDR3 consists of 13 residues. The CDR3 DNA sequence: TGTGCCAGCAGCCGGGACTCATACAATGAGCAGTTCTTC. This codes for CASSRDSYNEQFF.

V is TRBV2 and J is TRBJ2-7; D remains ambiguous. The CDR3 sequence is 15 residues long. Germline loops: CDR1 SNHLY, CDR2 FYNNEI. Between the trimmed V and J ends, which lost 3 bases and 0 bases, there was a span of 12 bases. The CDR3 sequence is CASSDSRPSSYEQYF. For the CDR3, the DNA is TGTGCCAGCAGTGATTCCCGCCCTAGCTCCTACGAGCAGTACTTC.

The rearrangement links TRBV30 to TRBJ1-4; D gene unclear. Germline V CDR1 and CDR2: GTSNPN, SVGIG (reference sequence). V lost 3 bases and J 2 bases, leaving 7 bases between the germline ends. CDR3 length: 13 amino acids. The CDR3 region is CAWSGLTNEKLFF. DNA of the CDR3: TGTGCCTGGAGCGGCCTCACTAATGAAAAACTGTTTTTT.

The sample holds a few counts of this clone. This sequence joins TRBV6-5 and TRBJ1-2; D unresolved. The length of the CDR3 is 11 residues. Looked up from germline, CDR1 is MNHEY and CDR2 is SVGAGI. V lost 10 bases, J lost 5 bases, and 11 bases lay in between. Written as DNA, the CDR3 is TGTGCCACCCGCCGTGTGTATGGCTACACCTTC. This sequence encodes CATRRVYGYTF.

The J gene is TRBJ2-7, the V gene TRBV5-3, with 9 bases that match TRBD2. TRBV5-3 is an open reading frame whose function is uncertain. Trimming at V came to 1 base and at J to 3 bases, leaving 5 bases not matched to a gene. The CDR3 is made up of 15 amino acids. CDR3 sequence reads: CARSLRAGGDYEQYF. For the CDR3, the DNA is TGTGCCAGAAGCTTGAGGGCGGGAGGGGACTACGAGCAGTACTTC.

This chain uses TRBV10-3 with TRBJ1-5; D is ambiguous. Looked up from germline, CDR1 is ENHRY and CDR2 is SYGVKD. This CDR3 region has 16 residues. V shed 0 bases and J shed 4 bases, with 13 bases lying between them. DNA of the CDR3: TGTGCCATCAGTGAGTCGTTGACATTTGAGAATCAGCCCCAGCATTTT. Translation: CAISESLTFENQPQHF.

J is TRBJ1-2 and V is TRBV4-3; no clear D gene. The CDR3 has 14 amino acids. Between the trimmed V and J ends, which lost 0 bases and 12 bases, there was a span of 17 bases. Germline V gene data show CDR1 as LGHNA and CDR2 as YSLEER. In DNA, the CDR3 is TGCGCCAGCAGCCAAGATCCCGGGGTAGGAGGCCACACCTTC. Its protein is CASSQDPGVGGHTF.

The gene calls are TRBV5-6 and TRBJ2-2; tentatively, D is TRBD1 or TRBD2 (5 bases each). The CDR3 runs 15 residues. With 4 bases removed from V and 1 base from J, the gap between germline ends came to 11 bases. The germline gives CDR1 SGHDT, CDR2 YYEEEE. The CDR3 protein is CASSTGPWNTGELFF. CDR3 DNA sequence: TGTGCCAGCAGCACGGGACCGTGGAACACCGGGGAGCTGTTTTTT.

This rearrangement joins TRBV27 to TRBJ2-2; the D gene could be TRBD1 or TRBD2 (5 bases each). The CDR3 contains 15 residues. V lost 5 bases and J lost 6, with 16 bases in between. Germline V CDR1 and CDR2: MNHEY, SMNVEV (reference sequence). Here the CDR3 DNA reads TGTGCCAGCAGTCCCCCGATGAGGGGCGCCGGGGAGCTGTTTTTT. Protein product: CASSPPMRGAGELFF.

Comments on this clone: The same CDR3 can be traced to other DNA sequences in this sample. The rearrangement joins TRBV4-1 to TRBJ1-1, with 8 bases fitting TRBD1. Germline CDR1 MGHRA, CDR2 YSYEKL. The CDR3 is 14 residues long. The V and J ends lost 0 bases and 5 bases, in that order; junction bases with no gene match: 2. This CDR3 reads CASSQDRGRTEAFF. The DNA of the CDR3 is TGCGCCAGCAGCCAAGACAGGGGGCGGACTGAAGCTTTCTTT.

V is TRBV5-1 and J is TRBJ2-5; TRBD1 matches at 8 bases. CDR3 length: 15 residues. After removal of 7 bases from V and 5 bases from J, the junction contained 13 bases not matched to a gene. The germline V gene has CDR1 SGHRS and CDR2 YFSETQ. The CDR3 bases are TGCGCCAGCTCGCGAGGGGGGACAGGAACGGAGACCCAGTACTTC. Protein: CASSRGGTGTETQYF.

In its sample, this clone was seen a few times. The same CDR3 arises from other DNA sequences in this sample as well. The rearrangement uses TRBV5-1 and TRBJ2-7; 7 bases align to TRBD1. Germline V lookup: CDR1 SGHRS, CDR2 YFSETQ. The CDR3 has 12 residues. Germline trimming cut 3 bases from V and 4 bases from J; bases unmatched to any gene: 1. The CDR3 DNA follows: TGCGCCAGCAGCTGGGACAGTTACGAGCAGTACTTC. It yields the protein CASSWDSYEQYF.

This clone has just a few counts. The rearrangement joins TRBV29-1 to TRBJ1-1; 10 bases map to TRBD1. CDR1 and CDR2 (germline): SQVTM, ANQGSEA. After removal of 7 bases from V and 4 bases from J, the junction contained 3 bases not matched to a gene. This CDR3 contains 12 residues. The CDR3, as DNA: TGCAGCGGAGACAGGGGGCCCACTGAAGCTTTCTTT. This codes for CSGDRGPTEAFF.